These T cell receptor beta chains were read from a single sample in a study of cytomegalovirus exposure and HLA in healthy donors. Repertoires were generated with immunoSEQ multiplex PCR, while TCRdb's copy carries only in-frame clones and drops some. The data contain 110,000 or so clones, over 55% of them singletons. Sequencing was done on a sample of PBMCs. Every receptor here comes from a man younger than 30 in good health and CMV-seropositive. Each CDR3 is given with its conserved first and last residue. The D gene is left open where the match is weak. Expanded clones get a size class; other rows say once, few or many, or leave the size out.

size	V	D	J	DNA	CDR3
few	TRBV6-1	TRBD2	TRBJ2-1	TGTGCCAGCAGTGTTGCTAGCGGGGGGTACAATGAGCAGTTCTTC	CASSVASGGYNEQFF
once	TRBV21-1	NA	TRBJ1-1	TGTGCCAGCAGCAAAGGGGGGGGTCCCATCCACACTGAAGCTTTCTTT	CASSKGGGPIHTEAFF
NA	TRBV28	NA	TRBJ1-1	TGTGCCAGCAGTTCCCCCCGGAACACTGAAGCTTTCTTT	CASSSPRNTEAFF
NA	TRBV30	NA	TRBJ1-2	TGTGCCTGGAACCGGTGGGGCGAGAGTGGCTACACCTTC	CAWNRWGESGYTF
NA	TRBV19	NA	TRBJ1-2	TGTGCCAGTAGTATAGGGCCGGGATCGAACTATGGCTACACCTTC	CASSIGPGSNYGYTF
NA	TRBV15	TRBD2	TRBJ2-1	TGTGCCACCAGCAGAGTAGCGGGGAGCTCCTACAATGAGCAGTTCTTC	CATSRVAGSSYNEQFF
NA	TRBV2	TRBD1	TRBJ1-5	TGTGCCAGCAGTGGGGACAGGGGGGGGAGTCAGCCCCAGCATTTT	CASSGDRGGSQPQHF
NA	TRBV7-9	NA	TRBJ2-7	TGTGCCAGCAGCTTGCGCTACGAGCAGTACTTC	CASSLRYEQYF
NA	TRBV7-2	NA	TRBJ1-5	TGTGCCAGCAGCTTAGTAGGGGTTGGCAATCAGCCCCAGCATTTT	CASSLVGVGNQPQHF
NA	TRBV7-2	NA	TRBJ1-1	TGTGCCAGCAGCTTAGCGTATCGTCGGGGGTGGCGGACTGAAGCTTTCTTT	CASSLAYRRGWRTEAFF
NA	TRBV7-3	NA	TRBJ1-2	TGTGCCAGCAGCTTCGGGGGGGCGAGGGGTAACTATGGCTACACCTTC	CASSFGGARGNYGYTF
few	TRBV2	NA	TRBJ2-7	TGTGCCAGCAGTCCTCAGGGTATGAGCTCCTACGAGCAGTACTTC	CASSPQGMSSYEQYF
NA	TRBV27	NA	TRBJ2-5	TGTGCCAGCAGCGGGACCGCTAAGGGGGCCCAGTACTTC	CASSGTAKGAQYF
few	TRBV6-5	NA	TRBJ1-1	TGTGCCAGCAGCGACCTTGGGCCCTCTGAAGCTTTCTTT	CASSDLGPSEAFF
NA	TRBV5-1	NA	TRBJ1-5	TGCGCCAGCAGCTTGGCCGGGAATCAGCCCCAGCATTTT	CASSLAGNQPQHF
NA	TRBV6-4	TRBD1	TRBJ2-3	TGTGCCAGCAGTGACGGGACAGGGACAGATACGCAGTATTTT	CASSDGTGTDTQYF
NA	TRBV27	NA	TRBJ2-1	TGTGCCAGCAGTTTGGCCATACAGGGAAACAATGAGCAGTTCTTC	CASSLAIQGNNEQFF
NA	TRBV6-1	TRBD2	TRBJ2-7	TGTGCCAGCAGGATTGACGGGGGGAACGAGCAGTACTTC	CASRIDGGNEQYF
NA	TRBV4-1	NA	TRBJ2-3	TGCGCCAGCAGCCCAACTCCGGGACTTCTCACAGATACGCAGTATTTT	CASSPTPGLLTDTQYF
few	TRBV10-2	NA	TRBJ1-1	TGCGCCAGCAGTGAGACGACGGGGGCTTTCTTT	CASSETTGAFF
NA	TRBV6-5	NA	TRBJ1-1	TGTGCCAGCAGTTTACAGGGTAGAGGCACTGAAGCTTTCTTT	CASSLQGRGTEAFF
NA	TRBV4-2	NA	TRBJ2-5	TGTGCCAGCAGCCAAGCGGGGGTCCGTAGGGAGACCCAGTACTTC	CASSQAGVRRETQYF
once	TRBV6-6	TRBD2	TRBJ2-3	TGTGCCAGCAGTTTACTAGCGGCGGGACCATTGGATACGCAGTATTTT	CASSLLAAGPLDTQYF
few	TRBV5-5	NA	TRBJ1-1	TGTGCCAGCAGCTTGGCCAGGGTAAACACTGAAGCTTTCTTT	CASSLARVNTEAFF
NA	TRBV15	TRBD2	TRBJ2-1	TGTGCCACCAGCAGAGAGGTGGCTAGCGGCGCCAATGAGCAGTTCTTC	CATSREVASGANEQFF
NA	TRBV15	NA	TRBJ2-4	TGTGCCACCAGCAGGACCGGACAGTTAGCCAAAAACATTCAGTACTTC	CATSRTGQLAKNIQYF
NA	TRBV11-1	TRBD1	TRBJ1-4	TGTGCCAGCAGCCTTCGACAGGGACCTAATGAAAAACTGTTTTTT	CASSLRQGPNEKLFF
NA	TRBV5-4	NA	TRBJ1-1	TGTGCCAGCAGCCGTCGACAGAACACTGAAGCTTTCTTT	CASSRRQNTEAFF
NA	TRBV5-6	NA	TRBJ2-7	TGTGCCAGCAGCTCCGGTGGTAGGGGCCCCTACGAGCAGTACTTC	CASSSGGRGPYEQYF
NA	TRBV2	TRBD1	TRBJ2-1	TGTGCCAGCAGCCCCGGGACAGGGGGGACCTACAATGAGCAGTTCTTC	CASSPGTGGTYNEQFF
NA	TRBV30	TRBD1	TRBJ2-2	TGTGCCTGGAGTTTTCAGGACAGGGGGTTTGGCACCGGGGAGCTGTTTTTT	CAWSFQDRGFGTGELFF
once	TRBV2	NA	TRBJ2-1	TGTGCCAGCAGTCCCAACGCAAACAACAATGAGCAGTTCTTC	CASSPNANNNEQFF
NA	TRBV5-4	NA	TRBJ1-2	TGTGCCAGCAGCCAAGGCGGGGGCGGCGTGGATGGCTACCCCTTC	CASSQGGGGVDGYPF
NA	TRBV29-1	NA	TRBJ2-2	TGCAGCGTCGACCGACAGGCCACCCCAGACTGGGAGCTGTTTTTT	CSVDRQATPDWELFF
NA	TRBV11-3	NA	TRBJ1-1	TGTGCCAGCAGCTCGTTAGGACAGCTGAACACTGAAGCTTTCTTT	CASSSLGQLNTEAFF
once	TRBV2	NA	TRBJ1-2	TGTGCCAGCAACAAACAGGGTCCCTCCTATGGCTACACCTTC	CASNKQGPSYGYTF
NA	TRBV7-9	NA	TRBJ2-1	TGTGCCAGCCGGGAGCCAAACAAAAATGAGCAGTTCTTC	CASREPNKNEQFF
NA	TRBV7-2	NA	TRBJ2-7	TGTGCCAGCAGCTTAGTCGGGACACACTACGAGCAGTACTTC	CASSLVGTHYEQYF
few	TRBV29-1	NA	TRBJ2-5	TGCAGCGGTAGCCTCGGTCAGGAGACCCAGTACTTC	CSGSLGQETQYF
NA	TRBV2	TRBD1	TRBJ2-3	TGTGCCAGTAGGAGACAGGGAACAGATACGCAGTATTTT	CASRRQGTDTQYF
NA	TRBV28	NA	TRBJ2-2	TGTGCCAGCAGTTTACTTACAGGTGCCACCGGGGAGCTGTTTTTT	CASSLLTGATGELFF
few	TRBV14	NA	TRBJ1-2	TGTGCCAGCAGCCCCGGGACTGACCTCTATGGCTACACCTTC	CASSPGTDLYGYTF
NA	TRBV2	NA	TRBJ1-2	TGTGCCAGCAGGACCGGGACATTTTACACCTTC	CASRTGTFYTF
NA	TRBV7-9	TRBD2	TRBJ2-7	TGTGCCAGCAGCTTAGGGGGCGGGGGGGCCTACGAGCAGTACTTC	CASSLGGGGAYEQYF
NA	TRBV18	TRBD1	TRBJ2-1	TGTGCCAGCTCACCCGGGACAGTCAATGAGCAGTTCTTC	CASSPGTVNEQFF
NA	TRBV7-6	TRBD2	TRBJ2-7	TGTGCCAGCAGCTTAGCGCGGGGGGGTGTTACCTCCTACGAGCAGTACTTC	CASSLARGGVTSYEQYF